One T cell receptor beta chain is described in this entry. The CDR3 totals 16 residues. V lost 4 bases, J lost 0 bases, and 5 bases stayed unmatched. Germline loops: CDR1 MNHEY, CDR2 SMNVEV (reference sequence). The data originate from a study of T cell changes during pregnancy in multiple sclerosis. The protocol was immunoSEQ multiplex PCR, while the TCRdb copy is restricted to in-frame clones and leaves out a portion. This table has under 30,000 clones, over 75% appearing once. The sequencing used CD8+ T cells from peripheral blood mononuclear cells, collected after pregnancy. The chain carries TRBV27 and TRBJ2-7, with 11 bases identical to TRBD2. This sequence originates from a female donor with multiple sclerosis, enrolled in a pregnancy study. Here the CDR3 reads CASSSLAGGLSYEQYF. The CDR3 region has the DNA TGTGCCAGCAGTTCTCTAGCGGGAGGCCTCTCCTACGAGCAGTACTTC.